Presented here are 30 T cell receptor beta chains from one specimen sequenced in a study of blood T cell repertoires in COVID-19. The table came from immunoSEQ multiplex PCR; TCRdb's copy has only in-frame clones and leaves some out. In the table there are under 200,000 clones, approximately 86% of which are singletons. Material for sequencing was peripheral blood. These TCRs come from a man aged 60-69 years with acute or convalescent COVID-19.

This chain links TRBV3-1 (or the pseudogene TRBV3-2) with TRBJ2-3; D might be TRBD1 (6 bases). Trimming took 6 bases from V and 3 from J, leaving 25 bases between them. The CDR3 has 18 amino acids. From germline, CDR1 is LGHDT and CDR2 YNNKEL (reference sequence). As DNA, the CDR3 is TGTGCCAGCAGGGGAAAGGGTAGGGGGTTATTGGTAACAGATACGCAGTATTTT. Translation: CASRGKGRGLLVTDTQYF.

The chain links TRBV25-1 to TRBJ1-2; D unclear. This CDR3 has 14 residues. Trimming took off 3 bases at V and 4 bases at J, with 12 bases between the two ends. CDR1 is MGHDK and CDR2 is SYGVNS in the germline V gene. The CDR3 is CASSEPGESYGYTF. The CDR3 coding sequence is TGTGCCAGCAGTGAGCCCGGGGAGAGCTATGGCTACACCTTC.

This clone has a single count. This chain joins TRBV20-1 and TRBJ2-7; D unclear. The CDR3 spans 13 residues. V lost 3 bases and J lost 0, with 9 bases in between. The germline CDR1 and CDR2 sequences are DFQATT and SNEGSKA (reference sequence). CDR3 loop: CSASNSDSYEQYF. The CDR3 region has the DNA TGCAGTGCTAGTAACAGTGACTCCTACGAGCAGTACTTC.

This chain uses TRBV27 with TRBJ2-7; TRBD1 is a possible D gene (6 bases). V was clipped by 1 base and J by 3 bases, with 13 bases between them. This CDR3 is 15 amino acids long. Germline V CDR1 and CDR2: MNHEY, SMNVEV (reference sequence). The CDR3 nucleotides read TGTGCCAGCAGTTTATTGCCAGGGGACCACTACGAGCAGTACTTC. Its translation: CASSLLPGDHYEQYF.

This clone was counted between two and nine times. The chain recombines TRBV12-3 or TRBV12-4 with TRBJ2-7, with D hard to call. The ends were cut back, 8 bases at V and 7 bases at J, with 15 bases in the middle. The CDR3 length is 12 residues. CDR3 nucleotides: TGTGCCAGCTCGCGTTGGGCCTGGGAGCAGTACTTC. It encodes CASSRWAWEQYF.

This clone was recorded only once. The CDR3 region has the DNA TGTGCCAGCAGCCAACCAGGCAGCAATCAGCCCCAGCATTTT. It encodes CASSQPGSNQPQHF. V usage is TRBV3-1 (or the pseudogene TRBV3-2) and J usage is TRBJ1-5; D gene unclear. The CDR3 has 14 residues. Germline-derived CDR1 and CDR2 are LGHDT and YNNKEL (reference sequence). V was shortened by 2 bases and J by 1 base, with 6 bases between the two germline ends.

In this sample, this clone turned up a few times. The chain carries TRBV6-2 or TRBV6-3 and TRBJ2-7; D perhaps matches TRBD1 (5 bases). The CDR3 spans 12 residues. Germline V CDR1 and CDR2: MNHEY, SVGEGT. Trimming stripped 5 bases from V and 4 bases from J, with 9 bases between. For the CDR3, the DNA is TGTGCCAGCAGTCAGGACAAATACGAGCAGTACTTC. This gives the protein CASSQDKYEQYF.

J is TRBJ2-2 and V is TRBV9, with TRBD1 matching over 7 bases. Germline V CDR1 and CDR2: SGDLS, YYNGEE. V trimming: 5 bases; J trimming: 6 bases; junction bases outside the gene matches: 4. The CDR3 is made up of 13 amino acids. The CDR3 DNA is TGTGCCAGCAGTAAAGACAGGGCCGGGGAGCTGTTTTTT. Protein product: CASSKDRAGELFF.

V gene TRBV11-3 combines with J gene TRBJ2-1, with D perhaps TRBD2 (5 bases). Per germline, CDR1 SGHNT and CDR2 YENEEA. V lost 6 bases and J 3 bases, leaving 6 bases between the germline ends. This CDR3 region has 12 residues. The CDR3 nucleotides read TGTGCCAGCAGTAGCGACTACAATGAGCAGTTCTTC. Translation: CASSSDYNEQFF.

The CDR3 reads CASSVGLTSNQPQHF. Written as DNA, the CDR3 is TGTGCCAGCAGCGTGGGGCTAACTAGCAATCAGCCCCAGCATTTT. This chain connects TRBV7-9 to TRBJ1-5; possibly TRBD1 for D (5 bases). CDR1 and CDR2 from the germline V gene are SEHNR and FQNEAQ (reference sequence). The V gene lost 5 bases and the J gene lost 0 bases, with 11 bases spanning the gap. The CDR3 runs to 15 residues.

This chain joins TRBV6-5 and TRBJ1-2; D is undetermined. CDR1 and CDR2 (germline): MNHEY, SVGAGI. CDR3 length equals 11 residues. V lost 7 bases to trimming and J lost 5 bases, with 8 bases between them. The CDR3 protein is CASNSKYGYTF. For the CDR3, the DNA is TGTGCCAGCAACTCCAAGTATGGCTACACCTTC.

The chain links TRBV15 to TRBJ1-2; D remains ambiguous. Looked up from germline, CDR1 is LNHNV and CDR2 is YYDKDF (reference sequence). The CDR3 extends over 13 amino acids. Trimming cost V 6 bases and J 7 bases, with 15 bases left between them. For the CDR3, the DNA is TGTGCCACCAGAGTTGGTGGAGTGTCTGGCTACACCTTC. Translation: CATRVGGVSGYTF.

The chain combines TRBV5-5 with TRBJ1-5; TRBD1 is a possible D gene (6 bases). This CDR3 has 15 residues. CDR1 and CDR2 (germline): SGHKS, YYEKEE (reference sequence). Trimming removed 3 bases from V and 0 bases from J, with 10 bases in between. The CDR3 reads CASSYGQFSNQPQHF. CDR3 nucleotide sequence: TGTGCCAGCAGCTACGGACAGTTTAGCAATCAGCCCCAGCATTTT. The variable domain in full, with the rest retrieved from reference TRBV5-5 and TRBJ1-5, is DAGVTQSPTHLIKTRGQQVTLRCSPISGHKSVSWYQQVLGQGPQFIFQYYEKEERGRGNFPDRFSARQFPNYSSELNVNALLLGDSALYLCASSYGQFSNQPQHFGDGTRLSIL.

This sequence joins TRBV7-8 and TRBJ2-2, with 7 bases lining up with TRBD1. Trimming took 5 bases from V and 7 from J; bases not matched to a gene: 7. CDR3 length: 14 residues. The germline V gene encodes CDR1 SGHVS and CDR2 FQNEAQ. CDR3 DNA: TGTGCCAGCAGCGTGTACAGGGGTATCGGGGAGCTGTTTTTT. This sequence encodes CASSVYRGIGELFF.

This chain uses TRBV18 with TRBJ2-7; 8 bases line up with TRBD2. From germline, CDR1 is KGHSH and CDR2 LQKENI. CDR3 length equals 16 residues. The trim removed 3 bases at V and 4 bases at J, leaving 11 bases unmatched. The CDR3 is CASSPITGTRGYEQYF. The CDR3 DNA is TGTGCCAGCTCACCTATTACCGGGACTAGAGGGTACGAGCAGTACTTC.

The CDR3 nucleotides are TGTGCCTGGAGTCGGAGCGGGAGATATAATGAGCAGTTCTTC. Protein: CAWSRSGRYNEQFF. The chain has TRBV30 and TRBJ2-1, with 8 bases matching TRBD2. V trimming: 2 bases; J trimming: 7 bases; junction bases outside the gene matches: 7. Germline V lookup: CDR1 GTSNPN, CDR2 SVGIG (reference sequence). CDR3 length equals 14 residues.

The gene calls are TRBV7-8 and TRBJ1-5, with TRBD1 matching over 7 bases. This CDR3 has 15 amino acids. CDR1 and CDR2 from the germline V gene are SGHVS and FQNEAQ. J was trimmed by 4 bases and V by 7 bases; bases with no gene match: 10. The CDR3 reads CASTLLGTANQPQHF. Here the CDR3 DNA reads TGTGCCAGCACCCTCCTGGGGACAGCAAATCAGCCCCAGCATTTT. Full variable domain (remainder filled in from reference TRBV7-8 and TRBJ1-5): GAGVSQSPRYKVAKRGQDVALRCDPISGHVSLFWYQQALGQGPEFLTYFQNEAQLDKSGLPSDRFFAERPEGSVSTLKIQRTQQEDSAVYLCASTLLGTANQPQHFGDGTRLSIL.

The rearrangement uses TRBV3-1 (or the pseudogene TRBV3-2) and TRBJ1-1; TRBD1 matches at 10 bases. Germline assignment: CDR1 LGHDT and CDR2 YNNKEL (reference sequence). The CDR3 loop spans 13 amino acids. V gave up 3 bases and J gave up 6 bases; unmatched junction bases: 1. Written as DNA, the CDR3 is TGTGCCAGCAGCCACGGGACAGGGGCTGAAGCTTTCTTT. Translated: CASSHGTGAEAFF.

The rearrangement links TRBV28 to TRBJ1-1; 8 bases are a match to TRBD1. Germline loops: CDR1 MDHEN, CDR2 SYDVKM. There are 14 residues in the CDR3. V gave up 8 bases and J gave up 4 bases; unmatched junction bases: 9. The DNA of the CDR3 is TGTGCCAGCGGAACCGTACAGGGGGGCACTGAAGCTTTCTTT. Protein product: CASGTVQGGTEAFF.

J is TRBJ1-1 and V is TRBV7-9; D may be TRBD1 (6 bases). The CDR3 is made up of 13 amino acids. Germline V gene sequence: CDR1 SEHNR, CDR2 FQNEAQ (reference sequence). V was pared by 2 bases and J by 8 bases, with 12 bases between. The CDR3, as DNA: TGTGCCAGCAGCTTAAAACAAACAGGGGAAGCTTTCTTT. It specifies CASSLKQTGEAFF.

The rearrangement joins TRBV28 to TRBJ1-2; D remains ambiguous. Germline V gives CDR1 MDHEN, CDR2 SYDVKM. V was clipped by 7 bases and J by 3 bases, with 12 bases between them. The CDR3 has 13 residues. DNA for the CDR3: TGTGCCAGCACCCTTGCCGGGTACTATGGCTACACCTTC. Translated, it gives CASTLAGYYGYTF.

The CDR3 loop is CASSLSSGSFDEQFF. CDR3 DNA: TGTGCCAGCAGTTTGAGTAGCGGGAGTTTTGATGAGCAGTTCTTC. This chain joins TRBV28 and TRBJ2-1; 9 bases map to TRBD2. The CDR3 covers 15 residues. V lost 3 bases, J lost 8 bases, and 8 bases stayed unmatched. Germline V lookup: CDR1 MDHEN, CDR2 SYDVKM.

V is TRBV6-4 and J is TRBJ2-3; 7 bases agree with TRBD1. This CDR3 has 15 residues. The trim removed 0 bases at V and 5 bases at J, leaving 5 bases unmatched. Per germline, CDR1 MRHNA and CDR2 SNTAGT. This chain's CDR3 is CASSDSRGPGDTQYF. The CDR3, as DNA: TGTGCCAGCAGTGACTCTAGGGGGCCGGGAGATACGCAGTATTTT.

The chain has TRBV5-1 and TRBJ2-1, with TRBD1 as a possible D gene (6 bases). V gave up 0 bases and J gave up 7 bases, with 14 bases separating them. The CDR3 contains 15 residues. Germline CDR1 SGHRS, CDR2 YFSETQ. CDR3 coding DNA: TGCGCCAGCAGCTTGGAACAGGGCCCGTGGAATGAGCAGTTCTTC. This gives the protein CASSLEQGPWNEQFF.

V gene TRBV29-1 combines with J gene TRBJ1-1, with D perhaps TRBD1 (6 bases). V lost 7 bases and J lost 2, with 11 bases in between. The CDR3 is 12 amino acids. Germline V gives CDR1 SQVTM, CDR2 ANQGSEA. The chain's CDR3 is CSARGANTEAFF. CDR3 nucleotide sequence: TGCAGCGCCCGGGGGGCTAACACTGAAGCTTTCTTT.

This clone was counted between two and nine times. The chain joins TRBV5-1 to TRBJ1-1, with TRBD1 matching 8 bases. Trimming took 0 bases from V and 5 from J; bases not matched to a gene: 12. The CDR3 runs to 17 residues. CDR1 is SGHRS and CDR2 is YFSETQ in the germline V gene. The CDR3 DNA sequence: TGCGCCAGCAGCTTGGGATGGCCAAGGACAGGGTGGACTGAAGCTTTCTTT. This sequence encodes CASSLGWPRTGWTEAFF.

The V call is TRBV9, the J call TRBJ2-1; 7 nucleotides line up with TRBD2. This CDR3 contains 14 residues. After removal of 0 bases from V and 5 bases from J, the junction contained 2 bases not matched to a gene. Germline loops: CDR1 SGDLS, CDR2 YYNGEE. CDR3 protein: CASSVGDYNNEQFF. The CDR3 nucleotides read TGTGCCAGCAGCGTAGGGGACTATAACAATGAGCAGTTCTTC. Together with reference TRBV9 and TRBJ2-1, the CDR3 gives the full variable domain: DSGVTQTPKHLITATGQRVTLRCSPRSGDLSVYWYQQSLDQGLQFLIQYYNGEERAKGNILERFSAQQFPDLHSELNLSSLELGDSALYFCASSVGDYNNEQFFGPGTRLTVL.

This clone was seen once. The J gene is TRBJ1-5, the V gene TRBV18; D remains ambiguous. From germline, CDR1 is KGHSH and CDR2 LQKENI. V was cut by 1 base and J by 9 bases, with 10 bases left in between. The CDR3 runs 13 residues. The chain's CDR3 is CASSPLRQAPQHF. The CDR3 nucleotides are TGTGCCAGCTCACCACTCCGGCAGGCGCCCCAGCATTTT.

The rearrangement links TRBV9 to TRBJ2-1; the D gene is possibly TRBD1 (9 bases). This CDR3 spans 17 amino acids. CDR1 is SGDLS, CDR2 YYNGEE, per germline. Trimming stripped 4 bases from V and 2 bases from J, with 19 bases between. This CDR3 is CASSPIAGQGTYNEQFF. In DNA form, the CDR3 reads TGTGCCAGCAGCCCAATAGCGGGACAGGGTACCTACAATGAGCAGTTCTTC.

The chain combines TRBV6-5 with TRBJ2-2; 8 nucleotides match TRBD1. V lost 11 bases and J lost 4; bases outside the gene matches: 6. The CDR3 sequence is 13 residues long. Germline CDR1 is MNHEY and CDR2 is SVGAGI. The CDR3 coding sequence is TGTGCCTGCTGGACAGGGCGCACCGGGGAGCTGTTTTTT. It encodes CACWTGRTGELFF.